One and the same sample provided the 6 T cell receptor beta chains below, sequenced in a study of graft-versus-host responses after intestinal transplantation. These receptors have no identified antigens. Generated by immunoSEQ multiplex PCR, the TCRdb table keeps only in-frame clones and is missing some. The sample carries under 130,000 clones, roughly 93% recorded once. The source material was unstimulated CD8+ T cells sorted from spleen or lymph node cells, sampled before intestinal transplant. All receptors come from a human donor who received an intestinal transplant.

The chain employs TRBV6-6 and TRBJ2-2; D perhaps matches TRBD2 (6 bases). The CDR3 has 15 residues. The V end was cut by 5 bases, the J end by 4 bases, with 14 bases between. Looked up from germline, CDR1 is MNHNY and CDR2 is SVGAGI (reference sequence). DNA of the CDR3: TGTGCCAGCAGTCCGGGGGTGGGGTTCACCGGGGAGCTGTTTTTT. Translated: CASSPGVGFTGELFF.

This chain connects TRBV29-1 to TRBJ2-7; weak D call: TRBD2 (6 bases). The CDR3 consists of 13 residues. CDR1 and CDR2 (germline): SQVTM, ANQGSEA. The V end lost 4 bases, the J end lost 6 bases, and 16 bases lay between the germline ends. The CDR3 bases are TGCAGCGTTGGACTAGAAGGGCCCCTCGAGCAGTACTTC. Its protein product is CSVGLEGPLEQYF.

This clone was observed a single time. This chain uses TRBV13 with TRBJ1-2; maybe TRBD1 (5 bases). Trimming shortened V by 2 bases and J by 4 bases, and 17 bases separated the two germline ends. The CDR3 has 16 amino acids. The germline gives CDR1 PRHDT, CDR2 FYEKMQ (reference sequence). The CDR3 protein is CASSLTVGDFSYGYTF. CDR3 bases: TGTGCCAGCAGCTTAACTGTAGGGGATTTTTCCTATGGCTACACCTTC.

The V and J genes are TRBV19 and TRBJ1-2; the match to TRBD1 covers 8 bases. CDR3 length equals 13 residues. The junction had 9 bases not matched to a gene; V was cut back by 9 bases and J by 6 bases. Germline values: CDR1 LNHDA, CDR2 SQIVND (reference sequence). DNA for the CDR3: TGTGCCAGCAGGACAGGGAGGGGAGATGGCTACACCTTC. This translates into CASRTGRGDGYTF. Drawing the rest from reference TRBV19 and TRBJ1-2, the complete variable domain is DGGITQSPKYLFRKEGQNVTLSCEQNLNHDAMYWYRQDPGQGLRLIYYSQIVNDFQKGDIAEGYSVSREKKESFPLTVTSAQKNPTAFYLCASRTGRGDGYTFGSGTRLTVV.

This clone was counted once. This chain connects TRBV7-2 to TRBJ1-1, with no clear D. Germline V CDR1 and CDR2: SGHTA, FQGNSA. The CDR3 sequence is 12 residues long. V gave up 5 bases and J gave up 3 bases, with 7 bases separating them. The CDR3 DNA sequence: TGTGCCAGCAGCCGGTGGGACACTGAAGCTTTCTTT. This codes for CASSRWDTEAFF.

The V call is TRBV9, the J call TRBJ2-3, with D perhaps TRBD2 (6 bases). The V gene lost 6 bases and the J gene lost 2 bases, with 19 bases spanning the gap. The CDR3 has 16 residues. CDR1 is SGDLS and CDR2 is YYNGEE in the germline V gene. The CDR3 DNA follows: TGTGCCAGCACCCCCCGCGAGGGCGGGAACACAGATACGCAGTATTTT. This gives the protein CASTPREGGNTDTQYF.